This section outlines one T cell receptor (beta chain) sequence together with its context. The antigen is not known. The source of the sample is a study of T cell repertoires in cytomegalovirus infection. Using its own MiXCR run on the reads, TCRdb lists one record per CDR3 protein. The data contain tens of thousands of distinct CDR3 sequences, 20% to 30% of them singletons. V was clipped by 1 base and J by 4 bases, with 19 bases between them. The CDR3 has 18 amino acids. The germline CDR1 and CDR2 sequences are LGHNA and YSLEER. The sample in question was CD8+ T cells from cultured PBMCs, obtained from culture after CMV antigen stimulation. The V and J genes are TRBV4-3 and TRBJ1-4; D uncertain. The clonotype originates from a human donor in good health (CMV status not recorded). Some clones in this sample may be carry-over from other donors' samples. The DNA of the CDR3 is TGCGCCAGCAGCCAAGTCGGAGGAAACCGAAGATTTAATGAAAAACTGTTTTTT. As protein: CASSQVGGNRRFNEKLFF.